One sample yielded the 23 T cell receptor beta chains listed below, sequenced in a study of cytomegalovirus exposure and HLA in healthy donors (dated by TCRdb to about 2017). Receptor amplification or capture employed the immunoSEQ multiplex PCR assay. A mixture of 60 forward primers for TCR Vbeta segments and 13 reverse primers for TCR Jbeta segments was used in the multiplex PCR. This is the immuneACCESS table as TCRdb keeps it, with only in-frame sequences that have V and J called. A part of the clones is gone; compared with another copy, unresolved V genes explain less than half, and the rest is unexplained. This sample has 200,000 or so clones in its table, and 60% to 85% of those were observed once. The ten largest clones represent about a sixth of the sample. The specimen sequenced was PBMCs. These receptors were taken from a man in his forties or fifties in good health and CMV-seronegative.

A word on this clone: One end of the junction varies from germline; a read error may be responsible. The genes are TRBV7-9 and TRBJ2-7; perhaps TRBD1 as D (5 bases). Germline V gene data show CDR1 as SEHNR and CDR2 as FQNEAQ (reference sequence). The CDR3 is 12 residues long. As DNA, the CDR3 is TGTTCCAGCAGCTTTGTCCCAGGGTGGTTGGGCTTC. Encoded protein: CSSSFVPGWLGF. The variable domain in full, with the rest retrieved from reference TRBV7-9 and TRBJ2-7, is DTGVSQNPRHKITKRGQNVTFRCDPISEHNRLYWYRQTLGQGPEFLTYFQNEAQLEKSRLLSDRFSAERPKGSFSTLEIQRTEQGDSAMYLCSSSFVPGWLGFGPGTRLTVT.

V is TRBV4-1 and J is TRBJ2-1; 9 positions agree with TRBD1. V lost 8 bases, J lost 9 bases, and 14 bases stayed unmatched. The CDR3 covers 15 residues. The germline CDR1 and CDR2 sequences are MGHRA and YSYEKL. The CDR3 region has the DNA TGCGCCAGCGGCGTAGTAGGGGACAGGGCCAGTGAGCAGTTCTTC. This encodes CASGVVGDRASEQFF.

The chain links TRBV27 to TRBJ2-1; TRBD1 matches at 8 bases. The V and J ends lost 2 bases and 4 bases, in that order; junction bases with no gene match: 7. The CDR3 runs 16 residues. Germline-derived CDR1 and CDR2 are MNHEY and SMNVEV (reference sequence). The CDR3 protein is CASSLATGDRYNEQFF. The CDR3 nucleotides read TGTGCCAGCAGTTTAGCGACAGGGGATAGGTACAATGAGCAGTTCTTC.

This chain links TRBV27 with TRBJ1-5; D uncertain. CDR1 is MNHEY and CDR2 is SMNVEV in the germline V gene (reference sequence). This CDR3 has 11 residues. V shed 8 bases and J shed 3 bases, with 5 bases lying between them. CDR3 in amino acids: CASLPNQPQHF. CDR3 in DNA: TGTGCCAGCCTCCCCAATCAGCCCCAGCATTTT.

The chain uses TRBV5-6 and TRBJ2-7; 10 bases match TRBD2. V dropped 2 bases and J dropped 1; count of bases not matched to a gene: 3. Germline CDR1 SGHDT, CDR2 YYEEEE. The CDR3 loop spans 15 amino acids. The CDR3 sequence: CASSFTSGNSYEQYF. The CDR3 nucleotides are TGTGCCAGCAGCTTCACTAGCGGGAATTCCTACGAGCAGTACTTC.

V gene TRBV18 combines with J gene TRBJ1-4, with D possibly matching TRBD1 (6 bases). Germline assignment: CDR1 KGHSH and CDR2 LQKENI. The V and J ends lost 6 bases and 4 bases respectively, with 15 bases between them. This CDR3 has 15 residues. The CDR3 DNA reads TGTGCCAGCTCCTTCCGGGGGGCAGGTAATGAAAAACTGTTTTTT. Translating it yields CASSFRGAGNEKLFF.

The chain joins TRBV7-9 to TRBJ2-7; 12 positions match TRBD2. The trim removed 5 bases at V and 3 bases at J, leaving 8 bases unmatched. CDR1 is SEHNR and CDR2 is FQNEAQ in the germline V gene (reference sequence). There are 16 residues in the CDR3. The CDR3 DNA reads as TGTGCCAGCAGCCCGGGACTAGCGGGTGATTTCTACGAGCAGTACTTC. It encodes CASSPGLAGDFYEQYF.

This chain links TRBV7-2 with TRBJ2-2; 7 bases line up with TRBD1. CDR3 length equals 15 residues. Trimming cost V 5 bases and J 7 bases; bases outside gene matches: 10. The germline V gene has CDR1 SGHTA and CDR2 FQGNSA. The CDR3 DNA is TGTGCCAGCAGCCTTAACAGGGGAAGGATCGGGGAGCTGTTTTTT. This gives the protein CASSLNRGRIGELFF.

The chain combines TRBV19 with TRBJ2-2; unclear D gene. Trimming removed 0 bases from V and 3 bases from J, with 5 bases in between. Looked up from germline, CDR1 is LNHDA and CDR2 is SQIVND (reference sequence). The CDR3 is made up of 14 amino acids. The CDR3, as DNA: TGTGCCAGTAGTATAGATTGGCACACCGGGGAGCTGTTTTTT. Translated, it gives CASSIDWHTGELFF.

CDR3 DNA sequence: TGTGCCACCGGGGGGTCTGGAAACACCATATATTTT. As protein: CATGGSGNTIYF. The gene calls are TRBV10-3 and TRBJ1-3; D may be TRBD1 (5 bases). This CDR3 contains 12 residues. V was cut by 10 bases and J by 1 base, with 8 bases left in between. The germline V gene encodes CDR1 ENHRY and CDR2 SYGVKD.

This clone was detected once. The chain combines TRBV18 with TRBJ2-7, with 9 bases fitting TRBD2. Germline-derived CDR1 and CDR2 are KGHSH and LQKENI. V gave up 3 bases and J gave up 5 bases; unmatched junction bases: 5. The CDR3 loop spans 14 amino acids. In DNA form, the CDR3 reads TGTGCCAGCTCACCCCAGCGGGAGGTCAACGAGCAGTACTTC. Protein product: CASSPQREVNEQYF.

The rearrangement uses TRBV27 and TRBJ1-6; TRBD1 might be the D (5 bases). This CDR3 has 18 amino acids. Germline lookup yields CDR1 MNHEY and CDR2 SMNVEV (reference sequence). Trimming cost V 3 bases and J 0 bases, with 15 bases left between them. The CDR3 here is CASSLDLGPISYNSPLHF. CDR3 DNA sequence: TGTGCCAGCAGTTTGGATCTGGGGCCTATCTCCTATAATTCACCCCTCCACTTT.

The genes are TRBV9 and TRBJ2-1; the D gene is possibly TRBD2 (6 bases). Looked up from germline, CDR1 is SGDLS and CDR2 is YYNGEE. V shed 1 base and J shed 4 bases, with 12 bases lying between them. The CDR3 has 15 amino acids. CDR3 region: CASSVWDSGYNEQFF. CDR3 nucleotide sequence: TGTGCCAGCAGCGTATGGGACTCGGGATACAATGAGCAGTTCTTC.

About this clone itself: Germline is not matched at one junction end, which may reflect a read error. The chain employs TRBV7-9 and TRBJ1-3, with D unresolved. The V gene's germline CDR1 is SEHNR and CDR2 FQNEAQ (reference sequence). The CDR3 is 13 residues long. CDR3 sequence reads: CSSSLDTGNTIYF. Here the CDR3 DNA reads TGTTCCAGCAGCTTAGATACTGGAAACACCATATATTTT.

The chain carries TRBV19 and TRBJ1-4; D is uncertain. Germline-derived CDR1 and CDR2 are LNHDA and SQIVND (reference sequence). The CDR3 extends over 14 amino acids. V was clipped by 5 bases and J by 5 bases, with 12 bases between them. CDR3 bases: TGTGCCAGTAGTCGTGAGTGGAGCAATGAAAAACTGTTTTTT. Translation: CASSREWSNEKLFF.

CDR3 sequence: CASRPQAFGGYTF. CDR3 in DNA: TGTGCCAGCAGACCCCAGGCCTTTGGTGGCTACACCTTC. This chain connects TRBV2 to TRBJ1-2; D not resolved. Germline lookup yields CDR1 SNHLY and CDR2 FYNNEI. V lost 6 bases to trimming and J lost 7 bases, with 15 bases between them. The CDR3 totals 13 residues.

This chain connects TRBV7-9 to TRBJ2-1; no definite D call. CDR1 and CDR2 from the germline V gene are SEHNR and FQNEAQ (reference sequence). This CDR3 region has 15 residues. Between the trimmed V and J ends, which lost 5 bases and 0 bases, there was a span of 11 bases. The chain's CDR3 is CASSPARSSYNEQFF. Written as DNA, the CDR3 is TGTGCCAGCAGCCCCGCCAGAAGCTCCTACAATGAGCAGTTCTTC.

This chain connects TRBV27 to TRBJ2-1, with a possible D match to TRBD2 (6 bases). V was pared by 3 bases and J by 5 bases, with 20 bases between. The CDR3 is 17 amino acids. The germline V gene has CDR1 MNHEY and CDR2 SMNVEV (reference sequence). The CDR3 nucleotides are TGTGCCAGCAGTTTTGTCGGGGTGGCGGGAACGGACAATGAGCAGTTCTTC. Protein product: CASSFVGVAGTDNEQFF.

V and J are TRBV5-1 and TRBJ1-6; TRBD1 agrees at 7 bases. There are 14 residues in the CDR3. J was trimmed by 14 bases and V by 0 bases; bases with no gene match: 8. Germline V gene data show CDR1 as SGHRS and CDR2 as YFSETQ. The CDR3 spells CASSLGQGNRALHF. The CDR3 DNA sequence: TGCGCCAGCAGCTTGGGACAGGGTAATCGAGCCCTCCACTTT.

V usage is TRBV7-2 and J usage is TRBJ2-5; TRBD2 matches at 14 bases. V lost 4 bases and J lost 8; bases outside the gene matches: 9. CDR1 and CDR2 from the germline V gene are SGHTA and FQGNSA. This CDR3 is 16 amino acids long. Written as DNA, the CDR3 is TGTGCCAGCAGCTCCCAGGGGGGGACTAGCGGGGGAACCCAGTACTTC. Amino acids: CASSSQGGTSGGTQYF.

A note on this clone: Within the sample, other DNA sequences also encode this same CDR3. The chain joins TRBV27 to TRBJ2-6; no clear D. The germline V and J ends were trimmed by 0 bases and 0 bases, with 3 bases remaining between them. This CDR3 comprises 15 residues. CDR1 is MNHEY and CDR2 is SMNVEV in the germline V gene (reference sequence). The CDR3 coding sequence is TGTGCCAGCAGTTTATCCCTCTCTGGGGCCAACGTCCTGACTTTC. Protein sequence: CASSLSLSGANVLTF. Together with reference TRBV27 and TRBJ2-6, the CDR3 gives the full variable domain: EAQVTQNPRYLITVTGKKLTVTCSQNMNHEYMSWYRQDPGLGLRQIYYSMNVEVTDKGDVPEGYKVSRKEKRNFPLILESPSPNQTSLYFCASSLSLSGANVLTFGAGSRLTVL.

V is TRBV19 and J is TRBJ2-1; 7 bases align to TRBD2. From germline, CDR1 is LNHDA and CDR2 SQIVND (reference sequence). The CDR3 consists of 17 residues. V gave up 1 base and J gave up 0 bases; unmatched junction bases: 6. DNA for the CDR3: TGTGCCAGTAGTATAGTCCTGAGCGGGACCTCCTACAATGAGCAGTTCTTC. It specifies CASSIVLSGTSYNEQFF.

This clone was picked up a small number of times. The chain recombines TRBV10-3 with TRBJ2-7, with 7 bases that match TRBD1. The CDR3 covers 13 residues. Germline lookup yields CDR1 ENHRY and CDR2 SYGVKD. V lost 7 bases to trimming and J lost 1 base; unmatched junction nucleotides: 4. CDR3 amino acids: CAIKQGVSYEQYF. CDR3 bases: TGTGCCATCAAGCAGGGGGTTTCCTACGAGCAGTACTTC.